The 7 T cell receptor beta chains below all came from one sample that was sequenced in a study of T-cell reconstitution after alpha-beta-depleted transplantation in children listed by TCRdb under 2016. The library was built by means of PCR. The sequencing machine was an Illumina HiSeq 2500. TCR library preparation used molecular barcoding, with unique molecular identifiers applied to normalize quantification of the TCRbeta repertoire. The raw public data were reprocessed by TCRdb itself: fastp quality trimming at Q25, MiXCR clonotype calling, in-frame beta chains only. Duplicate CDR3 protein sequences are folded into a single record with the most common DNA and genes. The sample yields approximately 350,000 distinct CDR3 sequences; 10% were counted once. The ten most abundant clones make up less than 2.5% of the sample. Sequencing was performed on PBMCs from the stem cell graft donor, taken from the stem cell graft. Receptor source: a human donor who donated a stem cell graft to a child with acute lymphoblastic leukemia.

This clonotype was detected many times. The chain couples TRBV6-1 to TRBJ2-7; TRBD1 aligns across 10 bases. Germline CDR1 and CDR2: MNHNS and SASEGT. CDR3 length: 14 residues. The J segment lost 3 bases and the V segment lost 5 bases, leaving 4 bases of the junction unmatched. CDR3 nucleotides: TGTGCCAGCAGTACCCGGACAGGGGGCTACGAGCAGTACTTC. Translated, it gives CASSTRTGGYEQYF.

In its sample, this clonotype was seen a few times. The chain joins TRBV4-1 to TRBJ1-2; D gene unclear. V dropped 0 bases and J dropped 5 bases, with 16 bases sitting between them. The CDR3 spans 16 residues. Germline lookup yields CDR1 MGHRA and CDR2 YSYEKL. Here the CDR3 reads CASSQESSATIYGYTF. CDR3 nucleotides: TGCGCCAGCAGCCAAGAGAGCTCAGCTACCATATATGGCTACACCTTC.

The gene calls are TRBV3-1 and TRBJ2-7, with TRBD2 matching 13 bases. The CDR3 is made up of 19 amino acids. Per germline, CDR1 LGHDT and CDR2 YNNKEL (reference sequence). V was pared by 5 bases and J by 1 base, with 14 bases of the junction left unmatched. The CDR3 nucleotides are TGTGCCAGCAGCGAGGGACTAGCGGGACCAGAGGGAAAATCCTACGAGCAGTACTTC. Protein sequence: CASSEGLAGPEGKSYEQYF.

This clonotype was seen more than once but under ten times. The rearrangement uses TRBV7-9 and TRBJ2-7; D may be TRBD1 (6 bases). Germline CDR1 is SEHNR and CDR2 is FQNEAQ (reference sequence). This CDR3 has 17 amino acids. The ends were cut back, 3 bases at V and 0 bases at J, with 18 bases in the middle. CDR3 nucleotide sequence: TGTGCCAGCAGCTTCTCGGCAGGACAGAAAAACTCCTACGAGCAGTACTTC. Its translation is CASSFSAGQKNSYEQYF.

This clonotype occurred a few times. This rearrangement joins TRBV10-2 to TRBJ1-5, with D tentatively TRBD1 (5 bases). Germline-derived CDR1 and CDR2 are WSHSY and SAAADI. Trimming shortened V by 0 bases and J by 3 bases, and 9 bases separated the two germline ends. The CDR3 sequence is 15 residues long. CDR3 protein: CASSESVQDNQPQHF. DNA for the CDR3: TGCGCCAGCAGTGAGTCGGTACAGGACAATCAGCCCCAGCATTTT.

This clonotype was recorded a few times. The CDR3 spells CSVEDQGPDLTFTQYF. The CDR3 nucleotides read TGCAGCGTTGAAGATCAAGGACCAGATCTCACTTTTACGCAGTATTTT. The chain is built from TRBV29-1 and TRBJ2-3; D call uncertain. In germline, CDR1 is SQVTM, CDR2 ANQGSEA. V lost 0 bases and J 8 bases, leaving 21 bases between the germline ends. The CDR3 is 16 amino acids.

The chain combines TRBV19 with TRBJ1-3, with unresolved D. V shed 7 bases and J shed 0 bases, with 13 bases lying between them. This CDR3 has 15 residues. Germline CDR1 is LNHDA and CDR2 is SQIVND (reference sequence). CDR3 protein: CASMRELSSGNTIYF. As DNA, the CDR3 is TGTGCCAGTATGCGGGAGCTGAGCTCTGGAAACACCATATATTTT.